Listed here is a single TCR beta chain. Antigen: not known. The entry originates in a study of cytomegalovirus exposure and HLA in healthy donors. Study outcomes and limitations: When presence/absence was analysed, sequencing depth was taken to be roughly uniform across donors. Later findings reportedly placed an Asian-associated ancestry cluster below the approximately 700-donor mean for N-insertions. With later analysis, a missense DCLRE1C variant became linked to TCR beta V- and J-gene trimming. Later examination showed HLA-associated TCR beta chains had greater clonal expansion than equally common others.

The CDR3 is 13 amino acids. The trim removed 0 bases at V and 5 bases at J, leaving 3 bases unmatched. Germline loops: CDR1 SQVTM, CDR2 ANQGSEA. PCR used 60 Vbeta primers and 13 Jbeta primers. Some clones are missing from TCRdb's copy, which holds only in-frame ones; the method was immunoSEQ multiplex PCR. The data show under 150,000 clones, roughly 89% seen once. Sequencing input: PBMCs. J is TRBJ1-1 and V is TRBV29-1, with 7 bases fitting TRBD1. This receptor was identified in a woman between 25 and 40 years old in good health and CMV-seronegative. CDR3 residues: CSVEEQQGTEAFF. In nucleotides, the CDR3 is TGCAGCGTTGAAGAGCAACAGGGGACTGAAGCTTTCTTT.